What follows are 6 T cell receptor beta chains derived from one specimen sequenced in a study of cytomegalovirus exposure and HLA in healthy donors. Sequencing used immunoSEQ multiplex PCR; TCRdb keeps in-frame clones, though not all of them. The repertoire has 250,000 to 350,000 clones, around 90% of them found once; the top ten carry 1% to 1.5%. Specimen: PBMCs. These TCRs come from a woman in her 30s in good health and CMV-seropositive.

The rearrangement uses TRBV18 and TRBJ1-4; 11 bases match TRBD1. The CDR3 runs 17 residues. The germline V gene has CDR1 KGHSH and CDR2 LQKENI. V shed 4 bases, J shed 0 bases, and the junction held 4 bases outside the gene matches. The CDR3 sequence is CASSLDRGPTTNEKLFF. DNA of the CDR3: TGTGCCAGCTCACTGGACAGGGGGCCCACAACTAATGAAAAACTGTTTTTT.

This chain connects TRBV4-2 to TRBJ2-3, with D possibly TRBD2 on 6 matching bases. The germline V and J ends were trimmed by 1 base and 3 bases, with 14 bases remaining between them. The CDR3 totals 16 residues. CDR1 is LGHNA and CDR2 is YNFKEQ in the germline V gene. CDR3 region: CASSQGSTSRTDTQYF. DNA for the CDR3: TGTGCCAGCAGCCAAGGTTCGACTAGTAGGACAGATACGCAGTATTTT.

The chain employs TRBV6-5 and TRBJ1-2; D gene ambiguous. Germline V gene lookup returns CDR1 MNHEY and CDR2 SVGAGI. This CDR3 has 14 residues. V was trimmed by 6 bases and J by 2 bases, leaving 13 bases between them. CDR3 region: CASSYLLGNYGYTF. The CDR3 nucleotides are TGTGCCAGCAGCTACCTTTTGGGGAACTATGGCTACACCTTC.

The CDR3 reads CASSFQGGQPQHF. The DNA of the CDR3 is TGTGCCAGCAGCTTCCAGGGTGGACAGCCCCAGCATTTT. The chain carries TRBV7-9 and TRBJ1-5, with D possibly matching TRBD1 (5 bases). The V gene lost 3 bases and the J gene lost 7 bases, with 10 bases spanning the gap. Germline CDR1 SEHNR, CDR2 FQNEAQ (reference sequence). The CDR3 totals 13 residues.

This clone was observed a few times. The chain has TRBV18 and TRBJ2-2, with a possible D match to TRBD2 (5 bases). V was trimmed by 0 bases and J by 0 bases, leaving 11 bases between them. The CDR3 is made up of 17 amino acids. Germline loops: CDR1 KGHSH, CDR2 LQKENI. In nucleotides, the CDR3 is TGTGCCAGCTCACCACCGGCGGGTATCCCGAACACCGGGGAGCTGTTTTTT. Encoded protein: CASSPPAGIPNTGELFF.

The chain combines TRBV7-3 with TRBJ2-3; D possibly corresponds to TRBD1 (6 bases). Per germline, CDR1 SGHTA and CDR2 FQGTGA. Between the trimmed V and J ends, which lost 0 bases and 4 bases, there was a span of 20 bases. This CDR3 is 18 amino acids long. The CDR3 DNA is TGTGCCAGCAGCTTAACGGGGCTAGGGGCAGGGGATTCAGATACGCAGTATTTT. Translated, it gives CASSLTGLGAGDSDTQYF.